What follows describes a single T cell receptor (beta chain). Its antigen is undetermined. TCRdb re-called the 5' RACE reads through MiXCR, storing one row per CDR3 protein. The sample lists 400,000 to 500,000 distinct CDR3 sequences; approximately 24% were seen once. The sample comes from a study of T-cell memory formation after mild COVID-19. Whole-study results and caveats: A subset of responding clones appeared in pre-infection memory, suggesting cross-reactive memory joined.

Germline values: CDR1 KGHDR, CDR2 SFDVKD. V was pared by 1 base and J by 3 bases, with 11 bases between. This CDR3 has 15 residues. The sequenced sample was PBMCs or a T cell subset sorted from them (not recorded which). The V gene is TRBV24-1, the J gene TRBJ2-5; perhaps TRBD1 as D (5 bases). The receptor was isolated from an adult woman who had mild COVID-19 (a few samples of this study predate the infection). Cell type and time point are not known. The CDR3 spells CATSDFGQGKETQYF. The DNA for the CDR3 is TGTGCCACCAGTGATTTTGGGCAGGGAAAAGAGACCCAGTACTTC.